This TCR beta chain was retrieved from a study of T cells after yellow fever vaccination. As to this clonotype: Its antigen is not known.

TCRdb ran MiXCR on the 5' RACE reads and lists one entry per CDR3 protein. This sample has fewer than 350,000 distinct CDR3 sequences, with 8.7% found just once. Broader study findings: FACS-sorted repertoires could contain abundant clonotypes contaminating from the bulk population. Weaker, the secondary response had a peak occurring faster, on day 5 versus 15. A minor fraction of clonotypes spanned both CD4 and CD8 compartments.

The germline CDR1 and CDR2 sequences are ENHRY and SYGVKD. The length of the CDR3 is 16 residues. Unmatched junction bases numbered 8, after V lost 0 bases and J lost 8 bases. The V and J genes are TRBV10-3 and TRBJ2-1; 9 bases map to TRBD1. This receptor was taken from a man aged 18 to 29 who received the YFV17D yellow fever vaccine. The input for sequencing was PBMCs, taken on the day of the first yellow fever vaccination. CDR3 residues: CAISESSNRGQDEQFF. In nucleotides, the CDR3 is TGTGCCATCAGTGAGTCGAGCAACAGGGGGCAGGATGAGCAGTTCTTC.